This TCR beta chain was observed in a study of monozygotic twins with inflammatory bowel disease. CDR3 length equals 15 residues. Germline assignment: CDR1 MDHEN and CDR2 SYDVKM. TCRdb re-called the 5' RACE reads; one entry per CDR3 protein, DNA not given. This table holds about 150,000 distinct CDR3 sequences. The receptor's source is a human donor with ulcerative colitis or Crohn's disease, or a healthy co-twin of an affected twin (not recorded which). Sequenced material: blood. The chain employs TRBV28 and TRBJ2-2; the D call from TCRdb, TRBD1, cannot be confirmed without DNA. The chain's CDR3 is CASRKTATNTGELFF. The full variable domain, its missing parts supplied by reference TRBV28 and TRBJ2-2, is DVKVTQSSRYLVKRTGEKVFLECVQDMDHENMFWYRQDPGLGLRLIYFSYDVKMKEKGDIPEGYSVSREKKERFSLILESASTNQTSMYLCASRKTATNTGELFFGEGSRLTVL.